One and the same sample provided the 3 T cell receptor beta chains below, sequenced in a study of breast tumors, draining lymph nodes, adjacent tissues. TCRdb re-derived calls from the multiplex PCR reads in MiXCR, one entry per CDR3 protein. The sample holds about 140,000 distinct CDR3 sequences, about 30% seen once. Axillary draining lymph nodes of breast cancer patients supplied the node samples. The sample was axillary lymph node tissue. Receptors were obtained from a female donor with breast cancer. Some clones in this sample may be carry-over from other donors' samples.

This clonotype was found many times. The rearrangement uses TRBV20-1 and TRBJ2-3; TRBD2 matches 9 bases. The CDR3 totals 17 residues. The trim removed 1 base at V and 1 base at J, leaving 9 bases unmatched. Germline CDR1 DFQATT, CDR2 SNEGSKA (reference sequence). CDR3 sequence reads: CSARGLADWSGTDTQYF. CDR3 sequence (DNA): TGCAGTGCTAGAGGACTAGCGGATTGGTCGGGCACAGATACGCAGTATTTT.

In DNA, the CDR3 is TGTGCCAGCAGTTTATATGAAACAGGGAACTATGGCTACACCTTC. This codes for CASSLYETGNYGYTF. The rearrangement uses TRBV27 and TRBJ1-2; the D gene is possibly TRBD1 (6 bases). V gave up 1 base and J gave up 2 bases, with 11 bases separating them. Germline V gene data show CDR1 as MNHEY and CDR2 as SMNVEV (reference sequence). The CDR3 runs to 15 residues.

This clonotype came up many times. The chain recombines TRBV6-6 with TRBJ2-3; D tentatively fits TRBD1 or TRBD2 (6 bases each). CDR1 and CDR2 (germline): MNHNY, SVGAGI (reference sequence). Trimming took 0 bases from V and 5 from J, leaving 15 bases between them. The CDR3 runs 16 residues. CDR3 in amino acids: CASSYSGPGGGDTQYF. The DNA for the CDR3 is TGTGCCAGCAGTTACTCAGGTCCCGGAGGGGGAGATACGCAGTATTTT.